A selection of T cell receptor beta chains follows, all from one sample in a study of T cells in Graves' hyperthyroidism and ophthalmopathy. TCRdb re-analysed the multiplex PCR reads in MiXCR, keeping a single row per CDR3 protein. The sample has roughly 600,000 distinct CDR3 sequences; around 15% are singletons. The sample comprised blood. These receptors came from a woman between 45 and 65 years old with Graves' ophthalmopathy. Each CDR3 is given with its conserved first and last residue. D genes are given only for firm matches. Clone size is stated in some rows and not others, as once, few, many or a class when expanded.

V	D	J	size	CDR3	DNA
TRBV19	-	TRBJ1-2	few	CASSIVSQVYYYGYTF	TGTGCCAGTAGTATAGTATCGCAGGTCTACTACTATGGCTACACCTTC
TRBV6-2/TRBV6-3	TRBD1	TRBJ1-5	many	CASSQTGDRQPQHF	TGTGCCAGCAGCCAGACAGGGGATCGTCAGCCCCAGCATTTT
TRBV6-2/TRBV6-3	TRBD2	TRBJ2-2	-	CASSSRTSVPGGELFF	TGTGCCAGCAGTTCCCGGACTAGCGTTCCTGGCGGGGAGCTGTTTTTT
TRBV6-1	-	TRBJ2-7	few	CASSRFGSSYEQYF	TGTGCCAGCAGTCGGTTTGGGAGCTCCTACGAGCAGTACTTC
TRBV7-3	-	TRBJ2-3	many	CASSLIPSTTDTQYF	TGTGCCAGCAGCTTAATTCCTAGCACGACAGATACGCAGTATTTT
TRBV20-1	TRBD1	TRBJ1-2	-	CSAFHDRARNGYTF	TGCAGTGCTTTCCACGACAGGGCGAGGAATGGCTACACCTTC
TRBV7-2	-	TRBJ1-2	many	CASSGTTRYGYTF	TGTGCCAGCAGCGGTACTACCCGCTATGGCTACACCTTC
TRBV6-2/TRBV6-3	-	TRBJ2-1	many	CASRRLVGYNEQFF	TGTGCCAGCAGAAGACTAGTAGGCTACAATGAGCAGTTCTTC
TRBV11-2	TRBD2	TRBJ2-1	many	CASSLDPLGGRKFF	TGTGCCAGCAGCTTAGACCCCTTGGGCGGGAGAAAGTTCTTC
TRBV6-5	TRBD1	TRBJ2-7	many	CASSYRKTGPEHEQYF	TGTGCCAGCAGTTACAGGAAGACAGGGCCTGAACACGAGCAGTACTTC
TRBV6-5	-	TRBJ2-4	many	CASSYTAGWGDIQYF	TGTGCCAGCAGTTACACCGCAGGGTGGGGGGACATTCAGTACTTC
TRBV28	TRBD1	TRBJ1-1	many	CASDRGYTEAFF	TGTGCCAGCGACAGGGGGTACACTGAAGCTTTCTTT
TRBV15	-	TRBJ2-2	few	CATSEGYTNTGELFF	TGTGCCACCAGCGAGGGCTATACGAACACCGGGGAGCTGTTTTTT
TRBV20-1	-	TRBJ1-6	-	CSAPRLQLNSPLHF	TGCAGTGCCCCGAGACTGCAGCTTAATTCACCCCTCCACTTT
TRBV28	-	TRBJ1-1	many	CASSRSGTEAFF	TGTGCCAGCAGTCGATCGGGCACTGAAGCTTTCTTT
TRBV28	TRBD2	TRBJ2-3	many	CASQLAGVGDTQYF	TGTGCCAGCCAATTAGCGGGAGTGGGTGATACGCAGTATTTT
TRBV7-2	-	TRBJ1-4	few	CASSLFDRVYNEKLFF	TGTGCCAGCAGCCTATTCGACAGAGTCTATAATGAAAAACTGTTTTTT
TRBV11-2	-	TRBJ1-2	many	CASSSWTVNYGYTF	TGTGCCAGCAGCTCCTGGACAGTTAACTATGGCTACACCTTC
TRBV2	TRBD1	TRBJ1-6	many	CAIRQGPPSPLHF	TGTGCCATACGACAGGGGCCGCCTTCACCCCTCCACTTT
TRBV7-2	-	TRBJ2-7	few	CASSPGFEQYF	TGTGCCAGCAGCCCAGGCTTCGAGCAGTACTTC
TRBV29-1	TRBD1	TRBJ1-3	once	CSAAGQSAGNTIYF	TGCAGCGCCGCGGGACAGTCTGCTGGAAACACCATATATTTT
TRBV30	TRBD2	TRBJ2-1	few	CAWSPGTSGNEQFF	TGTGCCTGGAGTCCCGGGACTAGCGGGAATGAGCAGTTCTTC
TRBV7-2	-	TRBJ1-1	once	CASRKRQPRSRAFF	TGTGCCAGCAGAAAGAGACAGCCCCGAAGTCGGGCTTTCTTT
TRBV5-1	-	TRBJ1-3	many	CASSMDTSSGNTIYF	TGCGCCAGCAGCATGGACACGAGCTCTGGAAACACCATATATTTT
TRBV5-1	TRBD2	TRBJ2-2	few	CASMRESRELFF	TGCGCCAGCATGCGGGAGTCTAGGGAGCTGTTTTTT
TRBV11-2	TRBD1	TRBJ1-2	many	CASSLGQKGEGYTF	TGTGCCAGCAGCTTGGGACAGAAAGGGGAAGGCTACACCTTC
TRBV30	TRBD1	TRBJ1-5	few	CAWGTGDRSNQPQHF	TGTGCCTGGGGGACAGGGGATCGGAGCAATCAGCCCCAGCATTTT
TRBV7-9	TRBD2	TRBJ2-1	many	CACSGREVRNEQFF	TGTGCCTGCTCAGGGCGGGAGGTTAGGAATGAGCAGTTCTTC
TRBV7-2	TRBD2	TRBJ2-1	-	CASSPRTTPGLAGVREQFF	TGTGCCAGCAGCCCTAGGACCACTCCGGGACTAGCGGGAGTAAGGGAGCAGTTCTTC
TRBV29-1	-	TRBJ2-7	many	CSVGGSYEQYF	TGCAGCGTGGGGGGCTCCTACGAGCAGTACTTC
TRBV28	TRBD1	TRBJ2-1	many	CASSPQGAEQFF	TGTGCCAGCAGTCCTCAGGGGGCTGAGCAGTTCTTC
TRBV15	TRBD1	TRBJ1-4	many	CATSRDRGEKLFF	TGTGCCACCAGCAGAGACAGGGGGGAAAAACTGTTTTTT
TRBV29-1	TRBD1	TRBJ1-1	many	CSVEGTLTGGRTEAFF	TGCAGCGTTGAAGGTACCCTCACAGGGGGTCGGACTGAAGCTTTCTTT
TRBV29-1	TRBD2	TRBJ2-3	few	CSVGTSGSTDTQYF	TGCAGCGTCGGGACTAGCGGTAGCACAGATACGCAGTATTTT
TRBV5-6	-	TRBJ2-3	few	CASSLGPSADTDTQYF	TGTGCCAGCAGCTTAGGGCCAAGCGCTGACACAGATACGCAGTATTTT
TRBV28	-	TRBJ2-5	many	CASSFSGIGLKETQYF	TGTGCCAGCAGTTTCTCCGGGATTGGCCTTAAAGAGACCCAGTACTTC
TRBV6-6	-	TRBJ2-3	-	CASSYTAGGSTDTQYF	TGTGCCAGCAGTTACACGGCGGGCGGGAGCACAGATACGCAGTATTTT
TRBV13	-	TRBJ2-3	-	CASSAEGTQYF	TGTGCCAGCAGCGCCGAAGGTACGCAGTATTTT
TRBV18	-	TRBJ2-7	many	CASSPRAGEEQYF	TGTGCCAGCTCACCCCGGGCAGGGGAGGAGCAGTACTTC
TRBV11-3	-	TRBJ2-1	many	CASSLELSSYNEQFF	TGTGCCAGCAGCTTAGAACTATCCTCCTACAATGAGCAGTTCTTC
TRBV19	TRBD2	TRBJ2-1	-	CASSILAGEGNEQFF	TGTGCCAGTAGTATCCTAGCGGGAGAGGGCAATGAGCAGTTCTTC
TRBV7-9	-	TRBJ2-1	-	CASSLVIGTTDRGEQFF	TGTGCCAGCAGCTTAGTAATAGGGACAACCGATCGGGGTGAGCAGTTCTTC
TRBV5-1	TRBD2	TRBJ2-7	-	CASSYLKREGHYEQYF	TGCGCCAGCAGCTATCTAAAGCGGGAGGGTCACTACGAGCAGTACTTC
TRBV9	-	TRBJ2-1	few	CASSVQVRGEQFF	TGTGCCAGCAGCGTACAGGTTCGGGGGGAGCAGTTCTTC
TRBV28	-	TRBJ2-1	few	CASKRPRDATYNEQFF	TGTGCCAGCAAAAGACCCCGGGACGCGACTTACAATGAGCAGTTCTTC
TRBV7-8	-	TRBJ2-2	many	CASSLVRNSYTGELFF	TGTGCCAGCAGCTTAGTTCGGAACAGCTACACCGGGGAGCTGTTTTTT
TRBV2	-	TRBJ1-1	many	CASGGGSLNTEAFF	TGTGCCAGCGGTGGAGGGTCGTTGAACACTGAAGCTTTCTTT
TRBV7-2	TRBD2	TRBJ2-1	many	CASSSTSTEQFF	TGTGCCAGCAGCTCGACTAGCACTGAGCAGTTCTTC
TRBV27	TRBD1	TRBJ1-5	many	CASSVLPGQGQPQHF	TGTGCCAGCAGTGTACTACCGGGACAGGGTCAGCCCCAGCATTTT
TRBV5-1	-	TRBJ1-4	few	CASSAGQLTNEKLFF	TGCGCCAGCAGCGCCGGACAGTTGACTAATGAAAAACTGTTTTTT
TRBV12-3/TRBV12-4	TRBD1	TRBJ1-3	many	CASRPTGAAGNTIYF	TGTGCCAGCAGACCGACAGGGGCTGCTGGAAACACCATATATTTT